This TCR beta chain originates from a study of CD8 T cells in ankylosing spondylitis (dated by TCRdb to 2016 to 2017). As for the study more broadly: T cell receptor beta repertoires were profiled in healthy donors and ankylosing spondylitis patients so that disease-linked TCR variants could be found. The full study cohort comprised 25 ankylosing spondylitis patients and approximately 100 healthy donors. Samples of peripheral blood were taken, and for ankylosing spondylitis patients, synovial fluid was collected as well.

This clonotype was seen a few times. Which antigen it targets is not known. Base qualities are not provided; no much larger clone lies one nucleotide away. V loses 3 bases at its end and J loses 5 bases; junction bases beyond the gene matches: 10. CDR1 and CDR2 (MNHEY, SMNVEV) derive from the germline V gene (reference sequence). Inclusive of the bounding cysteine and phenylalanine, the CDR3 is 16 residues long. Only the CDR3 part of the read is kept: 48 bases, read in frame from the first base. Sequencing was performed on an Illumina HiSeq 2500. TCR beta libraries were prepared by quantitative 5'-RACE with molecular barcodes. The published analysis was carried out like this. A new computational method, built on a probabilistic model of VDJ rearrangement, was used to identify disease-linked TCR variants. TCRdb redid the processing of the public reads, applying fastp at Q25 and MiXCR, and retained in-frame beta chains. Duplicate CDR3 protein sequences are folded into a single record with the most common DNA and genes. Clone size and V and J calls follow TCRdb, not the original study. The sample table records around 140,000 distinct CDR3 sequences; 17% of these occur just once. The top ten clones comprise about 30% of the sample.

General study outcomes and caveats: A TCR beta motif of several highly homologous amino acid variants appeared characteristic of blood from ankylosing spondylitis patients. Some motif variants were previously reported in synovial fluid and blood of reactive arthritis patients, suggesting common disease-initiation mechanisms. The disease-linked clones were reported to be significantly enriched in matched synovial fluid samples from ankylosing spondylitis patients. The disease-linked clones showed a CD8+ phenotype and occurred at relatively low frequencies in peripheral blood.

The V and J segments used are TRBV27 and TRBJ2-1; 7 nucleotides in the junction match TRBD1. This sequence originates from a male donor with ankylosing spondylitis. Source material: blood, either unsorted or a sorted T cell fraction (not recorded which). The CDR3 loop reads CASSFYRDSFDNEQFF. The DNA reads as follows: TGTGCCAGCAGTTTTTATCGGGACAGTTTTGACAATGAGCAGTTCTTC.